Presented here are 11 T cell receptor beta chains from one specimen sequenced in a study of T cells in Graves' hyperthyroidism and ophthalmopathy. The source material, RNA transcripts, was used to amplify TCR beta CDR3 regions. With the HTBI primer set, the TCR CDR3 went through a first round of RT-PCR. TCRdb ran MiXCR on the multiplex PCR reads and lists one entry per CDR3 protein. Of 550,000 to 600,000 distinct CDR3 sequences listed, 13% to 15% are singletons. Sample: blood. These receptors were collected from a woman in her late teens or twenties with Graves' ophthalmopathy.

This clonotype has a count of ten or more. The chain couples TRBV13 to TRBJ2-7; weak D call: TRBD2 (6 bases). Germline V gives CDR1 PRHDT, CDR2 FYEKMQ (reference sequence). V gave up 4 bases and J gave up 3 bases, with 13 bases separating them. This CDR3 has 14 amino acids. The CDR3 loop is CASSSGLDRYEQYF. In DNA, the CDR3 is TGTGCCAGCAGCTCGGGACTCGACCGCTACGAGCAGTACTTC. Supplemented by reference TRBV13 and TRBJ2-7, the full variable domain reads AAGVIQSPRHLIKEKRETATLKCYPIPRHDTVYWYQQGPGQDPQFLISFYEKMQSDKGSIPDRFSAQQFSDYHSELNMSSLELGDSALYFCASSSGLDRYEQYFGPGTRLTVT.

In its sample, this clonotype was seen a few times. The J gene is TRBJ2-1, the V gene TRBV27, with D perhaps being TRBD1 or TRBD2 (6 bases each). The CDR3 runs 16 residues. Trimming removed 2 bases from V and 7 bases from J, with 18 bases in between. The V gene's germline CDR1 is MNHEY and CDR2 SMNVEV (reference sequence). Here the CDR3 reads CASSLEGGRRANEQFF. In DNA form, the CDR3 reads TGTGCCAGCAGTTTAGAAGGGGGGAGGAGGGCAAATGAGCAGTTCTTC.

The chain is built from TRBV15 and TRBJ2-7; 10 nucleotides align to TRBD1. Germline V CDR1 and CDR2: LNHNV, YYDKDF (reference sequence). The CDR3 sequence is 15 residues long. The J segment lost 5 bases and the V segment lost 3 bases, leaving 7 bases of the junction unmatched. Here the CDR3 reads CATSRVGTGDHEQYF. CDR3 DNA sequence: TGTGCCACCAGCAGGGTCGGGACAGGGGACCACGAGCAGTACTTC. The full variable domain, completed using reference TRBV15 and TRBJ2-7, is DAMVIQNPRYQVTQFGKPVTLSCSQTLNHNVMYWYQQKSSQAPKLLFHYYDKDFNNEADTPDNFQSRRPNTSFCFLDIRSPGLGDTAMYLCATSRVGTGDHEQYFGPGTRLTVT.

This clonotype appeared many times. CDR3 in amino acids: CASSRSVAVQYEQYF. The CDR3 nucleotides read TGTGCCAGCAGTAGAAGCGTAGCGGTTCAGTACGAGCAGTACTTC. This chain joins TRBV12-3 or TRBV12-4 and TRBJ2-7, with D perhaps matching TRBD2 (6 bases). With 5 bases removed from V and 4 bases from J, the gap between germline ends came to 18 bases. This CDR3 region has 15 residues.

This clonotype was seen ten or more times. This CDR3 is CASSLGGTGATEAFF. As DNA, the CDR3 is TGTGCCAGCAGCTTAGGGGGGACAGGGGCTACTGAAGCTTTCTTT. The chain employs TRBV7-8 and TRBJ1-1; 10 nucleotides align to TRBD1. Germline V gives CDR1 SGHVS, CDR2 FQNEAQ. V shed 1 base, J shed 5 bases, and the junction held 4 bases outside the gene matches. This CDR3 has 15 residues.

There are many counts of this clonotype. This chain uses TRBV20-1 with TRBJ2-3, with 11 bases lining up with TRBD2. Trimming took 3 bases from V and 0 from J; bases not matched to a gene: 5. Germline V gene data show CDR1 as DFQATT and CDR2 as SNEGSKA (reference sequence). The CDR3 length is 16 residues. Here the CDR3 DNA reads TGCAGTGCTAGTACTAGCGGGAGTTCTAGCACAGATACGCAGTATTTT. Amino acid sequence: CSASTSGSSSTDTQYF.

The rearrangement joins TRBV11-3 to TRBJ2-2; 14 positions match TRBD2. After removal of 5 bases from V and 4 bases from J, the junction contained 15 bases not matched to a gene. The CDR3 totals 20 residues. Germline CDR1 SGHNT, CDR2 YENEEA. The CDR3 nucleotides read TGTGCCAGCAGCCCACCGGGGGGACTAGCGGGAGATCGGGTCACCGGGGAGCTGTTTTTT. Residues: CASSPPGGLAGDRVTGELFF.

This clonotype has a count of ten or more. V and J are TRBV27 and TRBJ2-7, with D possibly matching TRBD2 (6 bases). Germline V gives CDR1 MNHEY, CDR2 SMNVEV (reference sequence). Trimming removed 1 base from V and 1 base from J, with 11 bases in between. The CDR3 is 15 residues long. CDR3 DNA: TGTGCCAGCAGTTTATACGGGAGAGAATCCTACGAGCAGTACTTC. Translating gives CASSLYGRESYEQYF.

This clonotype was seen many times. This chain connects TRBV13 to TRBJ2-1; perhaps D is TRBD1 or TRBD2 (5 bases each). This CDR3 is built from 15 residues. Trimming took 5 bases from V and 5 from J, leaving 16 bases between them. In germline, CDR1 is PRHDT, CDR2 FYEKMQ (reference sequence). CDR3 sequence: CASSLTGAAHNEQFF. The CDR3 DNA follows: TGTGCCAGCAGCCTTACCGGGGCTGCCCACAATGAGCAGTTCTTC. The complete variable domain, with remaining parts taken from reference TRBV13 and TRBJ2-1, reads AAGVIQSPRHLIKEKRETATLKCYPIPRHDTVYWYQQGPGQDPQFLISFYEKMQSDKGSIPDRFSAQQFSDYHSELNMSSLELGDSALYFCASSLTGAAHNEQFFGPGTRLTVL.

This clonotype occurred many times. The J gene is TRBJ2-7, the V gene TRBV29-1, with D possibly being TRBD1 or TRBD2 (5 bases each). The germline V gene has CDR1 SQVTM and CDR2 ANQGSEA. V was shortened by 0 bases and J by 6 bases, with 18 bases between the two germline ends. This CDR3 region has 15 residues. CDR3 sequence: CSVEDRRGLHGEQYF. The CDR3 nucleotides read TGCAGCGTTGAAGATCGTCGGGGCTTACACGGCGAGCAGTACTTC.

This clonotype was observed a handful of times. The genes are TRBV19 and TRBJ1-3, with D uncertain. Germline CDR1 is LNHDA and CDR2 is SQIVND (reference sequence). The ends were cut back, 0 bases at V and 2 bases at J, with 26 bases in the middle. The CDR3 consists of 21 residues. The CDR3 reads CASSIEMLAVRVPIPGNTIYF. The CDR3 coding sequence is TGTGCCAGTAGTATAGAAATGTTGGCGGTAAGGGTACCTATTCCTGGAAACACCATATATTTT.